The TCR beta chain under discussion was sequenced for a study of T cells in localized non-small cell lung cancer. The length of the CDR3 is 14 residues. V was pared by 4 bases and J by 5 bases, with 12 bases between. In germline, CDR1 is SGHTS, CDR2 YDEGEE. Sequencing used immunoSEQ multiplex PCR; TCRdb keeps in-frame clones, though not all of them. The sample has 30,000 to 35,000 clones; 93% are singletons. The sequence came from an older female donor with stage I lung adenocarcinoma. The chain is built from TRBV5-8 and TRBJ2-2; D gene uncertain. The material sequenced was peripheral blood, taken before any cancer treatment. The CDR3 DNA is TGTGCCAGCAGCCCCGAGGTTTTTACCGGGGAGCTGTTTTTT. This translates into CASSPEVFTGELFF. Full variable domain (rest looked up from reference TRBV5-8 and TRBJ2-2): EAGVTQSPTHLIKTRGQQATLRCSPISGHTSVYWYQQALGLGLQFLLWYDEGEERNRGNFPPRFSGRQFPNYSSELNVNALELEDSALYLCASSPEVFTGELFFGEGSRLTVL.